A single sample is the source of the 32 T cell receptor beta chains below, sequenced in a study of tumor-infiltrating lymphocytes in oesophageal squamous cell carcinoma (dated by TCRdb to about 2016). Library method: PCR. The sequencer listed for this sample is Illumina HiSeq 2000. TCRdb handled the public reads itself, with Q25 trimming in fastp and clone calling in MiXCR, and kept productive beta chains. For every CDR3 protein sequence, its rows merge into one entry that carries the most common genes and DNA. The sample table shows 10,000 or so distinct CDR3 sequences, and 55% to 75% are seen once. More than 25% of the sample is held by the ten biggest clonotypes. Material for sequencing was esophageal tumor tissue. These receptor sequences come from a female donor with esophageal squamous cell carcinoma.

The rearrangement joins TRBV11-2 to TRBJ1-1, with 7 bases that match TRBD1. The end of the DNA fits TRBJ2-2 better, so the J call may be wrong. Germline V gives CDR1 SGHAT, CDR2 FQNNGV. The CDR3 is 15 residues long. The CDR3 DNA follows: TGTGCCAGCAGCTTAGGACAGGGTCGCGCCGGGGAGCTGTTTTTT. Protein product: CASSLGQGRAGELFF.

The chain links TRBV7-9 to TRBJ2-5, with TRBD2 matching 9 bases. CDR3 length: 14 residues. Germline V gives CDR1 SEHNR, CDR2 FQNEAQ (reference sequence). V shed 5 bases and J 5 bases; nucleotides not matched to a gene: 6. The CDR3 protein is CASSLSGRWETQYF. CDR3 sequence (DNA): TGTGCCAGCAGCCTTAGCGGGAGATGGGAGACCCAGTACTTC.

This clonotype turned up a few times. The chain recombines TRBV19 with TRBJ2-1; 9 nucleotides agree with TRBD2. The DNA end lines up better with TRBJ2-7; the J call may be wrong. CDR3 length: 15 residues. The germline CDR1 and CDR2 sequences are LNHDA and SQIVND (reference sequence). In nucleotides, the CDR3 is TGTGCCAGTAGTCCCAAGGGACTAGCTTACAATGAGCAGTACTTC. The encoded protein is CASSPKGLAYNEQYF.

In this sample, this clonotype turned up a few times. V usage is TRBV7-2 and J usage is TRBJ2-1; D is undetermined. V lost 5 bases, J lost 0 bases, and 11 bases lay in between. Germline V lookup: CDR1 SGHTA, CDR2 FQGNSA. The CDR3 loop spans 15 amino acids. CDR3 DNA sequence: TGTGCCAGCAGCCTCGACGGAAGCTCCTACAATGAGCAGTTCTTC. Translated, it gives CASSLDGSSYNEQFF.

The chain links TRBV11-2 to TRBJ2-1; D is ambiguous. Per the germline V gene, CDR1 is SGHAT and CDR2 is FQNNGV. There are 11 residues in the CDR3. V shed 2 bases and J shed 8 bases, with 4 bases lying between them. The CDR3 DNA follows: TGTGCCAGCAGCTTAAGAGATGAGCAGTTCTTC. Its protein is CASSLRDEQFF.

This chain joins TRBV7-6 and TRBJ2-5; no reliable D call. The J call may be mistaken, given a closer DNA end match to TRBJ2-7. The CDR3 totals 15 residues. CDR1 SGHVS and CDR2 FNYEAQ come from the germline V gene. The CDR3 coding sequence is TGTGCCAGCAGCTTAGCGTCAGGCGGCTCCTACGAGCAGTACTTC. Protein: CASSLASGGSYEQYF.

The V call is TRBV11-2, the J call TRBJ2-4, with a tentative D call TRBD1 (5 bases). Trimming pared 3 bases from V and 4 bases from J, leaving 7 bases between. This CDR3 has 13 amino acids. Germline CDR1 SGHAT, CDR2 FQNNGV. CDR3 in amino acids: CASSFQGKNIQYF. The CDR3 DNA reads TGTGCCAGCAGCTTCCAGGGTAAAAACATTCAGTACTTC.

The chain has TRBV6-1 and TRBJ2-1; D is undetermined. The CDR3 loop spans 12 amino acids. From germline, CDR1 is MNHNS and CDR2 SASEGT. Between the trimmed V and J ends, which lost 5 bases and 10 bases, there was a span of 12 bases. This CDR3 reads CASSSELYEQFF. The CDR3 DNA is TGTGCCAGCAGTTCCGAGTTATACGAGCAGTTCTTC.

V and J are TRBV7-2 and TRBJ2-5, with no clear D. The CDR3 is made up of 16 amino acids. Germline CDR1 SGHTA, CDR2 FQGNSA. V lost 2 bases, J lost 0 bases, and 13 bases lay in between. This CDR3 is CASSLSSASHQETQYF. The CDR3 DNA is TGTGCCAGCAGCTTATCGTCGGCTTCACACCAAGAGACCCAGTACTTC.

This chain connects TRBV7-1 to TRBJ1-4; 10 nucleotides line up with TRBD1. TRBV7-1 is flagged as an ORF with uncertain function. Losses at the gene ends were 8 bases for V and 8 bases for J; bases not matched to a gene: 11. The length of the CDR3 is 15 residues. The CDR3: CASERGQGNNEKLFF. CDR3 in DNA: TGTGCCAGCGAGAGGGGACAGGGGAATAACGAAAAACTGTTTTTT.

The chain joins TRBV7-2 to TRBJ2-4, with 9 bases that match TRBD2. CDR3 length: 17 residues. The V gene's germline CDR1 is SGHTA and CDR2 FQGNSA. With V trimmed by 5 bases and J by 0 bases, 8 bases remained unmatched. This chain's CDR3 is CASSPHVAGVAKNIQYF. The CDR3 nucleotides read TGTGCCAGCAGCCCGCACGTAGCGGGAGTAGCCAAAAACATTCAGTACTTC.

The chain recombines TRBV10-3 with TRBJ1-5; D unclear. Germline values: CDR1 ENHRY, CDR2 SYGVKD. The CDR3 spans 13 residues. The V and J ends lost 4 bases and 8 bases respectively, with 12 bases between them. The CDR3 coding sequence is TGTGCCATCAGTGTAAGAGGTATGGAGCCCCAGCATTTT. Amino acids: CAISVRGMEPQHF.

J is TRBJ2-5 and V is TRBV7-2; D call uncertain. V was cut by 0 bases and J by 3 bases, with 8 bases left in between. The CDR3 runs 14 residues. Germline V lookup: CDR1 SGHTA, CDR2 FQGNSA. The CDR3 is CASSLASRKETQYF. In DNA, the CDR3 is TGTGCCAGCAGCTTAGCATCTAGGAAAGAGACCCAGTACTTC.

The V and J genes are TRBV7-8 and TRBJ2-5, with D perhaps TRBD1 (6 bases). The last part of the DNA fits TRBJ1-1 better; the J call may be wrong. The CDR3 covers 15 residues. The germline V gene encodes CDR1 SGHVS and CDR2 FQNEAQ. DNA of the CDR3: TGTGCCAGCAGCCTACGGACAGAATTGAACACTGAAGCTTTCTTT. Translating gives CASSLRTELNTEAFF.

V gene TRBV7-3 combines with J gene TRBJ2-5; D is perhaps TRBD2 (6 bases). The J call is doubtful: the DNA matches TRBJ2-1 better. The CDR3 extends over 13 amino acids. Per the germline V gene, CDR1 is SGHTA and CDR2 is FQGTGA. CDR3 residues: CASSFLGEDEQFF. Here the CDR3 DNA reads TGTGCCAGCAGCTTCTTAGGGGAGGATGAGCAGTTCTTC.

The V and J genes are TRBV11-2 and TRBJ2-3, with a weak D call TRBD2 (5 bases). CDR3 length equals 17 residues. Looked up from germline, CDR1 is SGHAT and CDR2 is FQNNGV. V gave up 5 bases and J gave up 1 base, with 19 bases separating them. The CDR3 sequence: CASSVLLGGGRTDTQYF. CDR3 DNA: TGTGCCAGCAGCGTTTTATTGGGTGGAGGACGCACAGATACGCAGTATTTT.

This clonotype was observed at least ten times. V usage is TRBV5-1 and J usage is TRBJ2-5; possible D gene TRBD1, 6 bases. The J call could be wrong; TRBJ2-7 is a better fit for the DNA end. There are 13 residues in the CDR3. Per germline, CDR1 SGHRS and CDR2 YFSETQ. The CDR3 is CASSYRVGYEQYF. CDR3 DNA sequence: TGCGCCAGCAGCTACAGGGTAGGGTACGAGCAGTACTTC.

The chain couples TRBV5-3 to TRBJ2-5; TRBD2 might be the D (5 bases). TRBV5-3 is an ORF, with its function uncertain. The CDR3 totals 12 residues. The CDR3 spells CAEGVDQETQYF. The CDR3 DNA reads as TGTGCAGAGGGAGTGGACCAAGAGACCCAGTACTTC.

As DNA, the CDR3 is TGTGCCAGCAGCTGGGACAGCCTCTATGGCTACACCTTC. It yields the protein CASSWDSLYGYTF. The chain employs TRBV7-2 and TRBJ1-2, with 7 bases identical to TRBD1. The CDR3 has 13 amino acids. The germline gives CDR1 SGHTA, CDR2 FQGNSA. The V and J ends lost 4 bases and 4 bases, in that order; junction bases with no gene match: 3.

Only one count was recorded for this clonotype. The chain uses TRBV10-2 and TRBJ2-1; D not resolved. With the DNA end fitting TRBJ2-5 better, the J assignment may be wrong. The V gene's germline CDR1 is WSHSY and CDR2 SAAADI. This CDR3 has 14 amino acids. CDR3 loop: CASSKTISQETQYF. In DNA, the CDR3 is TGCGCCAGCAGTAAGACCATATCCCAAGAGACCCAGTACTTC.

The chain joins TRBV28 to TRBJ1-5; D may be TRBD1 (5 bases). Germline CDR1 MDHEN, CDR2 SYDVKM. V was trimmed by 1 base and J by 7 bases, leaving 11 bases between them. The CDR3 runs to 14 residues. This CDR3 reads CASSLSLRQQPQHF. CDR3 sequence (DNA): TGTGCCAGCAGTTTATCCCTCCGACAGCAGCCCCAGCATTTT.

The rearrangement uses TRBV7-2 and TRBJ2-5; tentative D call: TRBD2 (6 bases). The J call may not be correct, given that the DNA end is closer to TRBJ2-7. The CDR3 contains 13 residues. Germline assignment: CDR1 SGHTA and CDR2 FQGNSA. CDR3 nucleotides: TGTGCCAGCAGCTACGGGAGAGACTACGAGCAGTACTTC. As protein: CASSYGRDYEQYF.

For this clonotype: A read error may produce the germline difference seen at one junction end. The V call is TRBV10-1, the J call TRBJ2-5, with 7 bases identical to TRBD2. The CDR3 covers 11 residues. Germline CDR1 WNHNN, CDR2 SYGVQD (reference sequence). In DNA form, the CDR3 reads TGTGCCACCCAGGGAGGGGAGACCCAGTACTTC. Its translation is CATQGGETQYF.

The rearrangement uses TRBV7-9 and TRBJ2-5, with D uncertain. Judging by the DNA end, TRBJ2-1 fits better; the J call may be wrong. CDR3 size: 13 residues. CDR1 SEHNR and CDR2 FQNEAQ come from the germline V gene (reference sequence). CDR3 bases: TGTGCCAGCAGCCCCAGGCGTGGCAATGAGCAGTTCTTC. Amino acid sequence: CASSPRRGNEQFF.

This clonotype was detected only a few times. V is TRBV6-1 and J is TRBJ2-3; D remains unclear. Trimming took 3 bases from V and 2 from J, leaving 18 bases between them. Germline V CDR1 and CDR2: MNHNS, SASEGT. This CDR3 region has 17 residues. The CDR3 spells CASSDRGGGDLTDTQYF. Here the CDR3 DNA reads TGTGCCAGCAGTGATAGAGGCGGCGGAGACCTCACAGATACGCAGTATTTT.

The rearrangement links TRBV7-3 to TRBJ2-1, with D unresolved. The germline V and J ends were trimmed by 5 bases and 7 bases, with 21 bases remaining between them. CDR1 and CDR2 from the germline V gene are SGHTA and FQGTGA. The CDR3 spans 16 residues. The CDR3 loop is CASSTEATRAWNEQFF. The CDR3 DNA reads TGTGCCAGCAGCACCGAAGCGACTCGAGCATGGAATGAGCAGTTCTTC.

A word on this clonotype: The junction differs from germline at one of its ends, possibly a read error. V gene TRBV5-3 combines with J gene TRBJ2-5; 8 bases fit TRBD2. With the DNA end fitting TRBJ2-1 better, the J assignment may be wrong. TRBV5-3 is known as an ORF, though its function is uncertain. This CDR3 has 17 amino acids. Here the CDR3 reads CASSLATSGYSRNEQFF. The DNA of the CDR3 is TGTGCCAGCAGCTTGGCTACTAGCGGATATTCTCGCAATGAGCAGTTCTTC.

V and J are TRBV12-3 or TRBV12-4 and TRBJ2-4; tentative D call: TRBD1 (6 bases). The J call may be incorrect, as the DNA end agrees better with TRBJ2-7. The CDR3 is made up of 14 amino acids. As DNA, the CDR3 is TGTGCCAGCAACCAACAGGGCGCTACCTACGAGCAGTACTTC. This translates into CASNQQGATYEQYF.

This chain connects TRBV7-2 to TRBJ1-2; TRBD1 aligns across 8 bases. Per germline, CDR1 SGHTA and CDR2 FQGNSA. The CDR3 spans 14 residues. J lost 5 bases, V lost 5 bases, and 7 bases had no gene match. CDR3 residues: CASSPDRGTYGYTF. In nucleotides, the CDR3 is TGTGCCAGCAGCCCCGACAGGGGAACATATGGCTACACCTTC.

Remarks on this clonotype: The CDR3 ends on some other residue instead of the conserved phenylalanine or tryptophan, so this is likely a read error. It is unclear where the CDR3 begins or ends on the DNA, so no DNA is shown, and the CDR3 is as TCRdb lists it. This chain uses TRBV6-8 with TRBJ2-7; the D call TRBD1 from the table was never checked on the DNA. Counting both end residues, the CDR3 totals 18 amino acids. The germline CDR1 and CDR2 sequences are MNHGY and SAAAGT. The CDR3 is CASSSRNRGGIYGYTFGS.

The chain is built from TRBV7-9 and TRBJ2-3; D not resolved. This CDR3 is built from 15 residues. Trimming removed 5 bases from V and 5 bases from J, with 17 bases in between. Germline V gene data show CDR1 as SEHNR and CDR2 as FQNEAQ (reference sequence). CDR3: CASSPGDDLKDTQYF. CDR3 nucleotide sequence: TGTGCCAGCAGCCCCGGAGACGACCTTAAAGATACGCAGTATTTT.

DNA of the CDR3: TGTGCCAGCAGCTTAGTTGCGGTGAACACCGGGGAGCTGTTTTTT. It yields the protein CASSLVAVNTGELFF. The J gene is TRBJ2-2, the V gene TRBV7-6; D is uncertain. The CDR3 covers 15 residues. Per the germline V gene, CDR1 is SGHVS and CDR2 is FNYEAQ. Deletions cut 1 base from V and 1 base from J, with 7 bases between. Full variable domain (missing parts from reference TRBV7-6 and TRBJ2-2): GAGVSQSPRYKVTKRGQDVALRCDPISGHVSLYWYRQALGQGPEFLTYFNYEAQQDKSGLPNDRFSAERPEGSISTLTIQRTEQRDSAMYRCASSLVAVNTGELFFGEGSRLTVL.